The 20 T cell receptor beta chains below come from one sample, sequenced in a study of T cell changes during pregnancy in multiple sclerosis. Measured with immunoSEQ multiplex PCR; TCRdb has only the in-frame clones, and not every one. This sample has over 60,000 clones; around 93% occur once, and the top ten carry 0.9% to 1.2%. The input for sequencing was peripheral blood, taken in the first trimester of pregnancy. The receptors originated from a female donor with multiple sclerosis, enrolled in a pregnancy study.

The chain combines TRBV4-3 with TRBJ2-7; no firm D call. Germline V gene sequence: CDR1 LGHNA, CDR2 YSLEER. The CDR3 covers 16 residues. V gave up 0 bases and J gave up 0 bases, with 12 bases separating them. The CDR3 loop is CASSQEIATSSYEQYF. Written as DNA, the CDR3 is TGCGCCAGCAGCCAAGAAATAGCTACAAGCTCCTACGAGCAGTACTTC.

The chain recombines TRBV5-8 with TRBJ1-1; 9 bases are shared with TRBD1. After removal of 1 base from V and 2 bases from J, the junction contained 6 bases not matched to a gene. This CDR3 has 16 amino acids. In germline, CDR1 is SGHTS, CDR2 YDEGEE. This CDR3 reads CASSLNRDRVNTEAFF. Here the CDR3 DNA reads TGTGCCAGCAGCTTGAACCGGGACAGGGTAAACACTGAAGCTTTCTTT.

The J gene is TRBJ2-7, the V gene TRBV27; TRBD2 matches at 15 bases. The CDR3 consists of 13 residues. The germline gives CDR1 MNHEY, CDR2 SMNVEV (reference sequence). The junction had 0 bases not matched to a gene; V was cut back by 8 bases and J by 4 bases. This chain's CDR3 is CASGLAGGYEQYF. CDR3 bases: TGTGCCAGCGGACTAGCGGGAGGGTACGAGCAGTACTTC.

The rearrangement joins TRBV28 to TRBJ2-6; D unclear. Between the trimmed V and J ends, which lost 8 bases and 2 bases, there was a span of 10 bases. This CDR3 spans 14 amino acids. Germline V gives CDR1 MDHEN, CDR2 SYDVKM. The CDR3 DNA is TGTGCCAGCGCGCCCCCCCCTGGGGCCAACGTCCTGACTTTC. This translates into CASAPPPGANVLTF.

This sequence joins TRBV5-1 and TRBJ1-2; D remains unclear. The V end lost 3 bases, the J end lost 0 bases, and 6 bases lay between the germline ends. The CDR3 runs to 13 residues. Germline CDR1 and CDR2: SGHRS and YFSETQ. Here the CDR3 DNA reads TGCGCCAGCAGCTCGACTTCTAACTATGGCTACACCTTC. This encodes CASSSTSNYGYTF.

V usage is TRBV7-9 and J usage is TRBJ2-3; D possibly corresponds to TRBD1 (6 bases). Germline CDR1 SEHNR, CDR2 FQNEAQ (reference sequence). The CDR3 has 15 amino acids. V was shortened by 1 base and J by 0 bases, with 8 bases between the two germline ends. For the CDR3, the DNA is TGTGCCAGCAGCTTAGTGGGGGCTAGCACAGATACGCAGTATTTT. It encodes CASSLVGASTDTQYF.

The chain recombines TRBV19 with TRBJ2-7, with 11 bases aligning to TRBD1. Trimming cost V 6 bases and J 1 base; bases outside gene matches: 17. In germline, CDR1 is LNHDA, CDR2 SQIVND (reference sequence). This CDR3 has 19 residues. CDR3 region: CASSPIGGQGASRSYEQYF. In DNA form, the CDR3 reads TGTGCCAGTAGCCCTATCGGTGGACAGGGGGCTTCTCGATCCTACGAGCAGTACTTC. The entire variable domain, with the rest obtained from reference TRBV19 and TRBJ2-7, is as follows: DGGITQSPKYLFRKEGQNVTLSCEQNLNHDAMYWYRQDPGQGLRLIYYSQIVNDFQKGDIAEGYSVSREKKESFPLTVTSAQKNPTAFYLCASSPIGGQGASRSYEQYFGPGTRLTVT.

The rearrangement joins TRBV5-1 to TRBJ1-2; D gene ambiguous. The CDR3 extends over 16 amino acids. V lost 0 bases, J lost 3 bases, and 15 bases lay in between. Germline V gene data show CDR1 as SGHRS and CDR2 as YFSETQ. CDR3 nucleotides: TGCGCCAGCAGCTTGGAAGGGCGGGCCGCAGACTATGGCTACACCTTC. This gives the protein CASSLEGRAADYGYTF.

The chain recombines TRBV5-4 with TRBJ1-1; no reliable D call. The CDR3 runs to 13 residues. Germline values: CDR1 SGHNT, CDR2 YYREEE (reference sequence). The V end lost 4 bases, the J end lost 4 bases, and 11 bases lay between the germline ends. CDR3 loop: CASSEVRSTEAFF. In nucleotides, the CDR3 is TGTGCCAGCAGCGAGGTTCGGAGCACTGAAGCTTTCTTT.

This chain connects TRBV11-3 to TRBJ1-5, with 9 bases fitting TRBD1. Germline V CDR1 and CDR2: SGHNT, YENEEA. The CDR3 runs 18 residues. V trimming: 1 base; J trimming: 1 base; junction bases outside the gene matches: 8. This CDR3 reads CASSLVEGQGWSNQPQHF. In DNA form, the CDR3 reads TGTGCCAGCAGCTTAGTAGAGGGACAGGGTTGGAGCAATCAGCCCCAGCATTTT.

V gene TRBV7-8 combines with J gene TRBJ2-2; TRBD1 matches at 9 bases. Trimming cost V 5 bases and J 7 bases; bases outside gene matches: 8. In germline, CDR1 is SGHVS, CDR2 FQNEAQ. The CDR3 sequence is 15 residues long. The DNA for the CDR3 is TGTGCCAGCAGCATCTACAGGGGGCCAGGCGGGGAGCTGTTTTTT. Its protein product is CASSIYRGPGGELFF.

This chain uses TRBV11-2 with TRBJ2-1; 12 bases are shared with TRBD2. The CDR3 length is 15 residues. Losses at the gene ends were 5 bases for V and 9 bases for J; bases not matched to a gene: 8. The germline gives CDR1 SGHAT, CDR2 FQNNGV. The CDR3 protein is CASSQLAGGPSEQFF. The CDR3, as DNA: TGTGCCAGCAGCCAGCTAGCGGGAGGGCCCAGTGAGCAGTTCTTC.

CDR3 in DNA: TGTGCCAGCAGCCTTCTAGCGGGAGGGTTATACGAGCAGTACTTC. Translating gives CASSLLAGGLYEQYF. V is TRBV7-2 and J is TRBJ2-7, with 12 bases fitting TRBD2. The V and J ends lost 5 bases and 4 bases, in that order; junction bases with no gene match: 6. The germline V gene has CDR1 SGHTA and CDR2 FQGNSA. The CDR3 runs to 15 residues.

The chain is built from TRBV28 and TRBJ1-5, with D uncertain. The CDR3 runs 14 residues. V gave up 3 bases and J gave up 7 bases, with 13 bases separating them. Germline V lookup: CDR1 MDHEN, CDR2 SYDVKM. The CDR3 region is CASSFSGSGQPQHF. DNA of the CDR3: TGTGCCAGCAGTTTTTCTGGTTCGGGACAGCCCCAGCATTTT.

The chain uses TRBV7-2 and TRBJ2-5; 10 bases fit TRBD2. The CDR3 covers 15 residues. V lost 4 bases to trimming and J lost 4 bases; unmatched junction nucleotides: 6. Germline lookup yields CDR1 SGHTA and CDR2 FQGNSA. CDR3 protein: CASSYSGGARETQYF. For the CDR3, the DNA is TGTGCCAGCAGCTACAGCGGGGGGGCCCGAGAGACCCAGTACTTC.

The J gene is TRBJ2-3, the V gene TRBV9; D remains unclear. This CDR3 is 15 amino acids long. Germline CDR1 SGDLS, CDR2 YYNGEE. Deletions cut 3 bases from V and 2 bases from J, with 13 bases between. CDR3 residues: CASSATTLFTDTQYF. Written as DNA, the CDR3 is TGTGCCAGCAGCGCAACTACTCTCTTCACAGATACGCAGTATTTT.

J is TRBJ2-7 and V is TRBV6-4; a weak D match, TRBD1 (6 bases). Germline-derived CDR1 and CDR2 are MRHNA and SNTAGT. The CDR3 covers 15 residues. V was trimmed by 4 bases and J by 2 bases, leaving 15 bases between them. The CDR3 sequence: CASSGNRELPYEQYF. CDR3 DNA: TGTGCCAGCAGTGGGAACAGGGAACTCCCCTACGAGCAGTACTTC.

The rearrangement uses TRBV7-7 and TRBJ2-1, with D perhaps TRBD2 (5 bases). The CDR3 totals 15 residues. V dropped 1 base and J dropped 10 bases, with 17 bases sitting between them. The germline V gene has CDR1 SSHAT and CDR2 FNYEAQ (reference sequence). Here the CDR3 DNA reads TGTGCCAGCAGCTTAGGCCCGCACGGTGGGAGCGAGCAGTTCTTC. This encodes CASSLGPHGGSEQFF. Full variable domain (remainder filled in from reference TRBV7-7 and TRBJ2-1): GAGVSQSPRYKVTKRGQDVTLRCDPISSHATLYWYQQALGQGPEFLTYFNYEAQPDKSGLPSDRFSAERPEGSISTLTIQRTEQRDSAMYRCASSLGPHGGSEQFFGPGTRLTVL.

The rearrangement uses TRBV7-3 and TRBJ2-3; possible D gene TRBD1, 6 bases. The germline CDR1 and CDR2 sequences are SGHTA and FQGTGA. The CDR3 totals 15 residues. With 5 bases removed from V and 0 bases from J, the gap between germline ends came to 12 bases. This CDR3 is CASSIGQISTDTQYF. The DNA for the CDR3 is TGTGCCAGCAGCATCGGACAGATTAGCACAGATACGCAGTATTTT. Looking up the rest from reference TRBV7-3 and TRBJ2-3 gives the full variable domain: GAGVSQTPSNKVTEKGKYVELRCDPISGHTALYWYRQSLGQGPEFLIYFQGTGAADDSGLPNDRFFAVRPEGSVSTLKIQRTERGDSAVYLCASSIGQISTDTQYFGPGTRLTVL.

V is TRBV29-1 and J is TRBJ2-1, with 7 bases identical to TRBD1. V lost 6 bases to trimming and J lost 10 bases; unmatched junction nucleotides: 9. Germline V gene sequence: CDR1 SQVTM, CDR2 ANQGSEA. The CDR3 contains 12 residues. CDR3 protein: CSVPGRGKEQFF. The CDR3 DNA reads TGCAGCGTCCCGGGCAGGGGGAAAGAGCAGTTCTTC.